Listed here is a single T cell receptor beta chain. Its specificity is not known. The sample originates from a study of radiotherapy plus CTLA-4 blockade in lung cancer. Study at large: Objective responses were documented in around a sixth of patients, with disease control in roughly 30%.

Chemo-refractory metastatic non-small-cell lung cancer patients were treated with focal radiation plus CTLA-4 blockade with ipilimumab. Findings and limits, study-wide: Strongest reported response predictors: early blood clone changes and post-radiation interferon-beta. In blood, TCR clones derived from the tumor expanded after radiotherapy plus ipilimumab.

Method: immunoSEQ multiplex PCR; TCRdb's copy keeps in-frame clones and lacks some. The table includes approximately 100,000 clones, under 90% detected once. This sample comprised peripheral blood, obtained from a patient treated with radiotherapy plus ipilimumab. This clonotype was obtained from a human donor with non-small cell lung cancer that progressed on radiotherapy plus ipilimumab. Some clones in this sample may be carry-over from other donors' samples.

CDR3 amino acids: CASSGDANSYEQYF. The CDR3 DNA sequence: TGTGCCAGCAGCGGGGACGCGAACTCCTACGAGCAGTACTTC. V usage is TRBV13 and J usage is TRBJ2-7; the D gene could be TRBD1 or TRBD2 (5 bases each). Trimming cost V 5 bases and J 0 bases, with 11 bases left between them. This CDR3 is 14 amino acids long. Per the germline V gene, CDR1 is PRHDT and CDR2 is FYEKMQ (reference sequence).